Listed below are T cell receptor beta chains from one sample, sequenced in a study of blood T cell repertoires in COVID-19. TCRdb keeps only in-frame clones here, not all; method: immunoSEQ multiplex PCR. The repertoire holds over 70,000 clones, roughly 78% seen once, with more than 9% in the top ten. The sequenced sample consisted of peripheral blood. These receptors came from a man between 60 and 75 years old with acute or convalescent COVID-19. The CDR3 runs from the conserved cysteine through the conserved F or W. A D gene is named only where the DNA matches it firmly. Clone size is stated in some rows and not others, as once, few, many or a class when expanded.

clone_size: -
d_call: TRBD1
j_call: TRBJ2-1
v_call: TRBV6-5
cdr3_aa: CASSWDRGRSEQFF
cdr3_nt: TGTGCCAGCAGTTGGGACAGGGGGCGCAGTGAGCAGTTCTTC

clone_size: -
d_call: TRBD2
j_call: TRBJ2-3
v_call: TRBV28
cdr3_aa: CASSIAGGTDTQYF
cdr3_nt: TGTGCCAGCAGTATAGCGGGAGGCACAGATACGCAGTATTTT

clone_size: once
d_call: -
j_call: TRBJ1-1
v_call: TRBV9
cdr3_aa: CASSVWTYTEAFF
cdr3_nt: TGTGCCAGCAGCGTATGGACTTACACTGAAGCTTTCTTT

clone_size: once
d_call: TRBD1
j_call: TRBJ1-6
v_call: TRBV7-3
cdr3_aa: CASSPQGGPNSPLHF
cdr3_nt: TGTGCCAGCAGCCCACAGGGGGGCCCAAATTCACCCCTCCACTTT

clone_size: -
d_call: -
j_call: TRBJ2-3
v_call: TRBV10-3
cdr3_aa: CAISESVDTQYF
cdr3_nt: TGTGCCATCAGTGAGTCCGTGGATACGCAGTATTTT

clone_size: -
d_call: TRBD1
j_call: TRBJ2-5
v_call: TRBV3-1/TRBV3-2
cdr3_aa: CASSQRQGAYQETQYF
cdr3_nt: TGTGCCAGCAGCCAACGACAGGGTGCGTACCAAGAGACCCAGTACTTC

clone_size: few
d_call: -
j_call: TRBJ2-1
v_call: TRBV7-2
cdr3_aa: CASSLTRGDQFF
cdr3_nt: TGTGCCAGCAGCTTAACCAGGGGGGACCAGTTCTTC

clone_size: -
d_call: -
j_call: TRBJ1-1
v_call: TRBV18
cdr3_aa: CASIRAGMNTEAFF
cdr3_nt: TGTGCCAGCATTCGGGCAGGGATGAACACTGAAGCTTTCTTT

clone_size: -
d_call: TRBD2
j_call: TRBJ2-3
v_call: TRBV4-3
cdr3_aa: CASSQEGRTSGSGGTDTQYF
cdr3_nt: TGCGCCAGCAGCCAAGAAGGGCGGACTAGCGGGAGCGGGGGCACAGATACGCAGTATTTT

clone_size: -
d_call: -
j_call: TRBJ1-3
v_call: TRBV14
cdr3_aa: CASSHGLRSGNTIYF
cdr3_nt: TGTGCCAGCAGCCACGGACTAAGATCTGGAAACACCATATATTTT

clone_size: -
d_call: -
j_call: TRBJ1-1
v_call: TRBV6-4
cdr3_aa: CASRREFGSTEAFF
cdr3_nt: TGTGCCAGCAGGAGGGAGTTCGGATCCACTGAAGCTTTCTTT

clone_size: -
d_call: TRBD2
j_call: TRBJ2-5
v_call: TRBV7-3
cdr3_aa: CASAGGRGADETQYF
cdr3_nt: TGTGCCAGCGCGGGAGGAAGGGGGGCGGATGAGACCCAGTACTTC

clone_size: once
d_call: -
j_call: TRBJ1-4
v_call: TRBV12-5
cdr3_aa: CASGLGMGAINEKLFF
cdr3_nt: TGTGCTAGTGGTTTGGGTATGGGGGCGATTAATGAAAAACTGTTTTTT

clone_size: -
d_call: TRBD2
j_call: TRBJ2-3
v_call: TRBV15
cdr3_aa: CATSRDPGTSGRGATDTQYF
cdr3_nt: TGTGCCACCAGCAGGGACCCCGGGACTAGCGGAAGAGGAGCCACAGATACGCAGTATTTT

clone_size: -
d_call: -
j_call: TRBJ1-1
v_call: TRBV7-8
cdr3_aa: CASTETPNGALGTEAFF
cdr3_nt: TGTGCCAGCACCGAAACCCCGAATGGGGCCCTGGGCACTGAAGCTTTCTTT

clone_size: -
d_call: TRBD2
j_call: TRBJ2-7
v_call: TRBV6-2/TRBV6-3
cdr3_aa: CASSYMASGRITYEQYF
cdr3_nt: TGTGCCAGCAGTTACATGGCTAGCGGGAGGATCACCTACGAGCAGTACTTC

clone_size: -
d_call: -
j_call: TRBJ2-3
v_call: TRBV6-2/TRBV6-3
cdr3_aa: CASSPGGRSTDTQYF
cdr3_nt: TGTGCCAGCAGTCCAGGAGGGAGAAGCACAGATACGCAGTATTTT

clone_size: -
d_call: -
j_call: TRBJ2-7
v_call: TRBV6-6
cdr3_aa: CASSYSFGEARAMQYF
cdr3_nt: TGTGCCAGCAGTTACTCATTCGGGGAGGCCAGAGCTATGCAGTACTTC

clone_size: -
d_call: TRBD2
j_call: TRBJ2-3
v_call: TRBV15
cdr3_aa: CATSRHGVTSGGTDTQYF
cdr3_nt: TGTGCCACCAGCAGACATGGGGTGACTAGCGGGGGCACAGATACGCAGTATTTT

clone_size: -
d_call: TRBD2
j_call: TRBJ2-3
v_call: TRBV19
cdr3_aa: CASSIGGGIHTDTQYF
cdr3_nt: TGTGCCAGTAGTATAGGGGGAGGGATCCACACAGATACGCAGTATTTT

clone_size: -
d_call: TRBD2
j_call: TRBJ2-3
v_call: TRBV29-1
cdr3_aa: CSVRVTSGFSTDTQYF
cdr3_nt: TGCAGCGTTAGAGTGACTAGCGGATTTAGCACAGATACGCAGTATTTT

clone_size: -
d_call: -
j_call: TRBJ2-2
v_call: TRBV11-2
cdr3_aa: CASSLVPGSTGELFF
cdr3_nt: TGTGCCAGCAGCTTAGTACCGGGGAGCACCGGGGAGCTGTTTTTT

clone_size: -
d_call: TRBD2
j_call: TRBJ2-7
v_call: TRBV4-3
cdr3_aa: CASSQESGRAGEQYF
cdr3_nt: TGCGCCAGCAGCCAAGAAAGCGGGAGGGCCGGGGAGCAGTACTTC